The rows below give T cell receptor beta chains drawn from one sample of a study of T cell responses to AZD1222 COVID-19 vaccine. Some clones are missing from TCRdb's copy, which holds only in-frame ones; the method was immunoSEQ multiplex PCR. The top ten clones hold about 7% of a sample with under 40,000 clones, about 88% of them seen once. This specimen was peripheral blood, taken on day 0 of AZD1222 vaccination. These receptors all stem from an adult in good health. CDR3s include the opening cysteine and the closing phenylalanine or tryptophan. D genes are given only for firm matches. Not all rows give a size; the values are once, few, many and, for expanded clones, a class.

NA TRBJ1-1 NA TRBV5-8 CASSKIQGLNTEAFF TGTGCCAGCAGCAAAATACAGGGCCTGAACACTGAAGCTTTCTTT
NA TRBJ2-7 NA TRBV10-3 CAISTGSHEQYF TGTGCCATCAGTACAGGGTCCCACGAGCAGTACTTC
NA TRBJ2-5 NA TRBV5-1 CASSTGFGETQYF TGCGCCAGCAGCACAGGGTTTGGGGAGACCCAGTACTTC
NA TRBJ2-1 NA TRBV12-3/TRBV12-4 CASSSLGTFEQFF TGTGCCAGCAGCTCACTTGGGACATTTGAGCAGTTCTTC
NA TRBJ1-1 NA TRBV6-2/TRBV6-3 CASSFGDWGTEAFF TGTGCCAGCAGTTTTGGGGACTGGGGCACTGAAGCTTTCTTT
NA TRBJ2-5 TRBD1 TRBV29-1 CSVRQGPQETQYF TGCAGCGTTCGACAGGGACCTCAAGAGACCCAGTACTTC
NA TRBJ1-4 NA TRBV9 CASSGRDVNEKLFF TGTGCCAGCAGCGGCCGGGACGTTAATGAAAAACTGTTTTTT
NA TRBJ1-1 NA TRBV11-1 CASSPEGTGGTEAFF TGTGCCAGCAGCCCGGAGGGCACTGGAGGGACTGAAGCTTTCTTT
NA TRBJ2-7 NA TRBV6-2/TRBV6-3 CASSWRFHEQYF TGTGCCAGCAGTTGGAGATTCCACGAGCAGTACTTC
NA TRBJ2-3 NA TRBV10-3 CAITPTEGDTQYF TGTGCCATCACCCCCACAGAGGGAGATACGCAGTATTTT
NA TRBJ2-1 TRBD2 TRBV24-1 CATYVASGDNEQFF TGTGCCACCTACGTAGCTAGCGGGGACAATGAGCAGTTCTTC
NA TRBJ2-1 NA TRBV29-1 CSAAPSNEQFF TGCAGCGCCGCACCGAGCAATGAGCAGTTCTTC
NA TRBJ1-1 NA TRBV9 CASSVVGGTAWNTEAFF TGTGCCAGCAGCGTAGTGGGGGGCACAGCGTGGAACACTGAAGCTTTCTTT
NA TRBJ1-3 TRBD1 TRBV7-8 CASSRLGTGVGNTIYF TGTGCCAGCAGCCGCCTTGGGACAGGGGTTGGAAACACCATATATTTT
NA TRBJ2-1 TRBD2 TRBV19 CASSASSGGYNEQFF TGTGCCAGTAGTGCATCTAGCGGGGGATACAATGAGCAGTTCTTC
few TRBJ1-6 NA TRBV27 CASSPSAATLHF TGTGCCAGCAGTCCCTCCGCTGCTACCCTCCACTTT
NA TRBJ1-2 NA TRBV3-1/TRBV3-2 CASSQDSQGYYGYTF TGTGCCAGCAGCCAAGATTCTCAGGGCTACTATGGCTACACCTTC
NA TRBJ2-7 TRBD2 TRBV4-2 CASSQGTSGTYEQYF TGTGCCAGCAGCCAAGGCACTAGCGGGACCTACGAGCAGTACTTC
NA TRBJ1-2 NA TRBV2 CASSEAPINYGYTF TGTGCCAGCAGTGAAGCGCCCATTAACTATGGCTACACCTTC
few TRBJ1-2 TRBD1 TRBV3-1/TRBV3-2 CASSHSPDRGGGYTF TGTGCCAGCAGCCACTCTCCGGACAGGGGTGGAGGCTACACCTTC
NA TRBJ1-5 NA TRBV5-8 CASSTGDVAGQPQHF TGTGCCAGCAGCACCGGGGACGTAGCGGGTCAGCCCCAGCATTTT
NA TRBJ2-5 TRBD1 TRBV3-1/TRBV3-2 CASSQEWGQRQETQYF TGTGCCAGCAGCCAAGAATGGGGACAGCGGCAAGAGACCCAGTACTTC
NA TRBJ1-6 NA TRBV7-6 CASSLREAGFNSPLHF TGTGCCAGCAGCTTACGGGAGGCTGGCTTTAATTCACCCCTCCACTTT
NA TRBJ1-5 NA TRBV27 CATRTANQPQHF TGTGCCACCAGGACGGCCAATCAGCCCCAGCATTTT
NA TRBJ2-4 NA TRBV27 CASSPWGSTKNIQYF TGTGCCAGCAGTCCCTGGGGCTCGACCAAAAACATTCAGTACTTC
NA TRBJ2-1 NA TRBV29-1 CSVEGRQGSYNEQFF TGCAGCGTTGAAGGGAGGCAGGGATCCTACAATGAGCAGTTCTTC
once TRBJ2-1 TRBD2 TRBV12-5 CASGLVLRGGNNEQFF TGTGCTAGTGGTTTGGTACTGCGGGGGGGCAATAATGAGCAGTTCTTC
NA TRBJ1-4 TRBD1 TRBV7-9 CASSLGDRNEKLFF TGTGCCAGCAGCTTAGGGGACAGGAATGAAAAACTGTTTTTT
NA TRBJ2-2 NA TRBV6-5 CASSYSTGELFF TGTGCCAGCAGTTACTCGACCGGGGAGCTGTTTTTT
NA TRBJ2-3 TRBD2 TRBV9 CASSLSGRSTDTQYF TGTGCCAGCAGCCTTAGCGGGAGGAGCACAGATACGCAGTATTTT
NA TRBJ2-3 TRBD2 TRBV7-9 CATGLAGLTDTQYF TGTGCCACCGGACTAGCGGGCCTCACAGATACGCAGTATTTT
NA TRBJ1-5 NA TRBV24-1 CATPDDSNQPQHF TGTGCCACCCCGGACGATAGCAATCAGCCCCAGCATTTT
NA TRBJ1-5 NA TRBV4-1 CASSQEQATSNQPQHF TGCGCCAGCAGCCAAGAACAGGCTACAAGCAATCAGCCCCAGCATTTT
NA TRBJ1-6 NA TRBV10-2 CASSVLANSPLHF TGCGCCAGCAGTGTCCTCGCTAATTCACCCCTCCACTTT
NA TRBJ2-1 TRBD1 TRBV24-1 CATSDPGTGNNEQFF TGTGCCACCAGTGATCCCGGGACAGGGAACAATGAGCAGTTCTTC
NA TRBJ2-2 NA TRBV19 CASSNRAQIAGELFF TGTGCCAGTAGTAACCGGGCCCAGATCGCCGGGGAGCTGTTTTTT